This T cell receptor beta chain was obtained from a study of response to subunit inactivated influenza vaccine. Study-level findings and limits: New T cells are recruited in small numbers by each seasonal influenza vaccination, according to the authors' suggestion.

Turning to this clonotype: Its antigen is unidentified.

TCRdb reprocessed the RT-PCR reads with MiXCR, giving one entry per CDR3 protein. In the table there are around 850,000 distinct CDR3 sequences, about 18% of which are singletons. The CDR3 contains 13 residues. Germline lookup yields CDR1 MDHEN and CDR2 SYDVKM. The V end lost 4 bases, the J end lost 2 bases, and 8 bases lay between the germline ends. The starting material was PBMCs from blood, obtained about 5 days after vaccination. V usage is TRBV28 and J usage is TRBJ2-5; no clear D. The source is a man aged 50 to 59 who received an inactivated influenza vaccine. The CDR3 nucleotides read TGTGCCAGCAGTTCCAGCGAGCAAGAGACCCAGTACTTC. This gives the protein CASSSSEQETQYF. Based on the CDR3 plus reference TRBV28 and TRBJ2-5, the full variable domain is DVKVTQSSRYLVKRTGEKVFLECVQDMDHENMFWYRQDPGLGLRLIYFSYDVKMKEKGDIPEGYSVSREKKERFSLILESASTNQTSMYLCASSSSEQETQYFGPGTRLLVL.